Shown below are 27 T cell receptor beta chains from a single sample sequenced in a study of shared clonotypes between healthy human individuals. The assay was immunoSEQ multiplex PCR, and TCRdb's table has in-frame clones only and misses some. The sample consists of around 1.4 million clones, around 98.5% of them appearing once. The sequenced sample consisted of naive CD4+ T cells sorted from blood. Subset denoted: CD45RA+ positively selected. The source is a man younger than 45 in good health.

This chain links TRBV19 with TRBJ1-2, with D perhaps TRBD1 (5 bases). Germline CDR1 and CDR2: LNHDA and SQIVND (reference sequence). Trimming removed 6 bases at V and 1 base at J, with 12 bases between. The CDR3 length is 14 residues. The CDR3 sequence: CASSQGPINYGYTF. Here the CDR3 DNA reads TGTGCCAGTAGCCAGGGACCGATTAACTATGGCTACACCTTC.

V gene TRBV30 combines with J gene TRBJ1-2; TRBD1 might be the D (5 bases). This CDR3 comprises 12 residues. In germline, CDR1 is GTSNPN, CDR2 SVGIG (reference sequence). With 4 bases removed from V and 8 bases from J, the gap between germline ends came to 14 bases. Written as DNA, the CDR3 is TGTGCCTGGACCCCCAGGGAAGGAGGCTACACCTTC. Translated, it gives CAWTPREGGYTF.

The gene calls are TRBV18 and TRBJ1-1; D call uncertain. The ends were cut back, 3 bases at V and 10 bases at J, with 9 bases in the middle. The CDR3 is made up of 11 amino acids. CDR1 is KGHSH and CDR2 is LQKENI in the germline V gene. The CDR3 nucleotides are TGTGCCAGCTCACCGGCCTGGGGAGCTTTCTTT. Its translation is CASSPAWGAFF.

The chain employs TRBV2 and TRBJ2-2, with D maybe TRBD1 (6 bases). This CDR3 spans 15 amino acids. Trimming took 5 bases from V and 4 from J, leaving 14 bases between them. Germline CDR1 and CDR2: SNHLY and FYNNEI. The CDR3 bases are TGTGCCAGCAGTCGGGACATATCTTTCACCGGGGAGCTGTTTTTT. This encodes CASSRDISFTGELFF.

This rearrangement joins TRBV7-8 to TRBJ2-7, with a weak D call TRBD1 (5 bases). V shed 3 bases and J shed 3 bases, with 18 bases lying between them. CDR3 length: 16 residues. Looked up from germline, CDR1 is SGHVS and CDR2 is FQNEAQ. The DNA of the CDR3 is TGTGCCAGCAGCTTGGATTGGGCTGGGGCTCTCTACGAGCAGTACTTC. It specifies CASSLDWAGALYEQYF. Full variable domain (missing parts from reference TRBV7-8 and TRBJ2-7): GAGVSQSPRYKVAKRGQDVALRCDPISGHVSLFWYQQALGQGPEFLTYFQNEAQLDKSGLPSDRFFAERPEGSVSTLKIQRTQQEDSAVYLCASSLDWAGALYEQYFGPGTRLTVT.

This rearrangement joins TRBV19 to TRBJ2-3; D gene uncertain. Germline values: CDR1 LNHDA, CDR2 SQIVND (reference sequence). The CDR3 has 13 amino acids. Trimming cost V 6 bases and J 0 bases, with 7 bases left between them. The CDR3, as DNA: TGTGCCAGTAGGACACTAAGCACAGATACGCAGTATTTT. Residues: CASRTLSTDTQYF.

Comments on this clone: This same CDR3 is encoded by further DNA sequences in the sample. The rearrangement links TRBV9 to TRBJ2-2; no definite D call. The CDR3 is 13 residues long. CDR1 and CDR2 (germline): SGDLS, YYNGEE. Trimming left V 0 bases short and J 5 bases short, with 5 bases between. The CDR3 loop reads CASSVVGTGELFF. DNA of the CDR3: TGTGCCAGCAGCGTAGTAGGGACCGGGGAGCTGTTTTTT. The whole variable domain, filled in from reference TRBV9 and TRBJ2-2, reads DSGVTQTPKHLITATGQRVTLRCSPRSGDLSVYWYQQSLDQGLQFLIQYYNGEERAKGNILERFSAQQFPDLHSELNLSSLELGDSALYFCASSVVGTGELFFGEGSRLTVL.

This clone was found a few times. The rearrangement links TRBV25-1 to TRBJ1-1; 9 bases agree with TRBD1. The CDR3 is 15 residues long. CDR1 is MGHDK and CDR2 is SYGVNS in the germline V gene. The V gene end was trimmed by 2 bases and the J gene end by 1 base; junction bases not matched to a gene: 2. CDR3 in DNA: TGTGCCAGCAGTGAACCGGGACAGGGGAACACTGAAGCTTTCTTT. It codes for CASSEPGQGNTEAFF.

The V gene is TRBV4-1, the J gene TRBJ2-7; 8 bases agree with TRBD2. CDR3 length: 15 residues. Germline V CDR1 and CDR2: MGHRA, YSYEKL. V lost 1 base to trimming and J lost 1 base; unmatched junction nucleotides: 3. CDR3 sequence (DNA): TGCGCCAGCAGCCAAGGACTAGCGACGTCCTACGAGCAGTACTTC. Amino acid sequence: CASSQGLATSYEQYF.

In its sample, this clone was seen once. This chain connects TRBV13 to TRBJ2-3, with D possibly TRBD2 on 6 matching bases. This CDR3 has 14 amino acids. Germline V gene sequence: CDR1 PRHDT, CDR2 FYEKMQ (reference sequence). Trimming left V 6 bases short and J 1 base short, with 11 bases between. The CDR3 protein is CASSNRERTDTQYF. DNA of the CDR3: TGTGCCAGCAGTAACCGGGAGCGCACAGATACGCAGTATTTT.

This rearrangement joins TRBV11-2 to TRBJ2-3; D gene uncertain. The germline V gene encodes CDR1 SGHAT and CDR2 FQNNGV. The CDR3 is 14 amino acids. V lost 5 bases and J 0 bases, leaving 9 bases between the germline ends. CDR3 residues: CASSPTTSTDTQYF. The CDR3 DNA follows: TGTGCCAGCAGCCCGACCACTAGCACAGATACGCAGTATTTT.

The CDR3 DNA sequence: TGTGCCACCAGCCATGGGCGGGGGCGCGAAGCCAAAAACATTCAGTACTTC. It translates to CATSHGRGREAKNIQYF. The rearrangement joins TRBV15 to TRBJ2-4, with a weak D call TRBD2 (7 bases). The germline V gene encodes CDR1 LNHNV and CDR2 YYDKDF (reference sequence). CDR3 length equals 17 residues. V gave up 5 bases and J gave up 0 bases, with 17 bases separating them.

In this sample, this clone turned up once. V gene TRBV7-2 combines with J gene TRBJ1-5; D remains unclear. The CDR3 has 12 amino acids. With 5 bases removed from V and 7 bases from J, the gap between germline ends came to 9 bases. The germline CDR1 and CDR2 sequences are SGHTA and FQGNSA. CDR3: CASSPSGQPQHF. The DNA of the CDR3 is TGTGCCAGCAGCCCCAGTGGGCAGCCCCAGCATTTT.

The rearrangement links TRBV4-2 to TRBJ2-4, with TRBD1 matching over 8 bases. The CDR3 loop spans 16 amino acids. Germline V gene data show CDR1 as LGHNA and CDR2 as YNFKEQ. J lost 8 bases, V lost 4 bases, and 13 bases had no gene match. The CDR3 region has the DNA TGTGCCAGCAGCCTTCAACAGGGGGGAGGACGGGACATTCAGTACTTC. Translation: CASSLQQGGGRDIQYF.

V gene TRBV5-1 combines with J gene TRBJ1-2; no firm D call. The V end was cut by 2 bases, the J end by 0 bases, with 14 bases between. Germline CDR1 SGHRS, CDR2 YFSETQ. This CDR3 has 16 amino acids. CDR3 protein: CASSFLLQSANYGYTF. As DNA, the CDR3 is TGCGCCAGCAGCTTTCTCCTGCAGAGTGCTAACTATGGCTACACCTTC.

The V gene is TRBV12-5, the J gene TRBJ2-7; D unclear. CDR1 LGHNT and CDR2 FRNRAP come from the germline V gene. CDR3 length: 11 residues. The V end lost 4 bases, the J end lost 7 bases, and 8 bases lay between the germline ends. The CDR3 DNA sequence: TGTGCTAGTGGTTCCAACCGGGAGCAGTACTTC. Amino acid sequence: CASGSNREQYF.

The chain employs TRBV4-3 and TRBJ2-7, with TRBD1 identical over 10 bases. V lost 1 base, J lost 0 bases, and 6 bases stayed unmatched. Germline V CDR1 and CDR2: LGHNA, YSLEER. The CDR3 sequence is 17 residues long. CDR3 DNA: TGCGCCAGCAGCCAAGGGCTTGGGACAGGGGTCTCCTACGAGCAGTACTTC. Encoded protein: CASSQGLGTGVSYEQYF.

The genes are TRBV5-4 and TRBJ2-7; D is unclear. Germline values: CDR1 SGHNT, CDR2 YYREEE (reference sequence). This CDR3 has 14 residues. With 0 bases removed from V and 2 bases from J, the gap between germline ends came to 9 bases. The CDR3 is CASSLDRSAYEQYF. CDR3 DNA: TGTGCCAGCAGCTTGGACCGCTCCGCCTACGAGCAGTACTTC.

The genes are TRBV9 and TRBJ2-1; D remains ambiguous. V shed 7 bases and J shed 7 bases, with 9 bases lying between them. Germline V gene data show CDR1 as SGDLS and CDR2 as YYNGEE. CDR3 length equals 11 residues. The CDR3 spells CASGPGNEQFF. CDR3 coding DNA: TGTGCCAGCGGTCCTGGGAATGAGCAGTTCTTC.

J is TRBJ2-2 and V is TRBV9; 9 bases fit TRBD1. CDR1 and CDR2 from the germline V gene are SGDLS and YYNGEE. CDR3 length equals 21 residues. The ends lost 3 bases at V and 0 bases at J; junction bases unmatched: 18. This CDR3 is CASSGDSPDRGAVANTGELFF. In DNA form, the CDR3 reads TGTGCCAGCAGCGGGGATTCCCCTGACAGGGGGGCTGTAGCGAACACCGGGGAGCTGTTTTTT.

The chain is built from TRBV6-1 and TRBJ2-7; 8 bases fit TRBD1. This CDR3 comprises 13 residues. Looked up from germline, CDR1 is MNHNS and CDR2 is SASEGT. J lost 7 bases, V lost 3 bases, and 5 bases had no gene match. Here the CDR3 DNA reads TGTGCCAGCAGTGACAGGGGGCGCGGTGAGCAGTACTTC. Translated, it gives CASSDRGRGEQYF.

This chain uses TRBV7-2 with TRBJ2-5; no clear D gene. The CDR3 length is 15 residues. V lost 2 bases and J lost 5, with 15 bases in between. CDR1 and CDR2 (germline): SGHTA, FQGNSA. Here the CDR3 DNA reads TGTGCCAGCAGCTTAATGTTGGGTCTCAGGGAGACCCAGTACTTC. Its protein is CASSLMLGLRETQYF.

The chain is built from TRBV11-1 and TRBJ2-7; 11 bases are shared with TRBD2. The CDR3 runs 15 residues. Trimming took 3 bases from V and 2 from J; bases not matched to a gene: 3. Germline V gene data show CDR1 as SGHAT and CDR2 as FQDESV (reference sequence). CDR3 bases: TGTGCCAGCAGCTTGCGACTAGCGGGACCCTACGAGCAGTACTTC. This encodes CASSLRLAGPYEQYF.

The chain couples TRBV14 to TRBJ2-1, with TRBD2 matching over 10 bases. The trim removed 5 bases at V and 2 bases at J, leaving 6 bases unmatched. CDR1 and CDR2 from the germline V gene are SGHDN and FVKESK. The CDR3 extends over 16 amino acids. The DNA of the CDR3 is TGTGCCAGCAGCAAATCAGCGGGAGGGCCCTACAATGAGCAGTTCTTC. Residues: CASSKSAGGPYNEQFF.

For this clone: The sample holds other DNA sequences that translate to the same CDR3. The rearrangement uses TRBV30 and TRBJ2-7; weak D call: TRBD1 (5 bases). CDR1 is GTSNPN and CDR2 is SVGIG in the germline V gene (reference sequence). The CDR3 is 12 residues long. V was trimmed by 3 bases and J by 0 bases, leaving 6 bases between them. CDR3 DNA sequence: TGTGCCTGGAGCAGGGTCTCCTACGAGCAGTACTTC. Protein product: CAWSRVSYEQYF.

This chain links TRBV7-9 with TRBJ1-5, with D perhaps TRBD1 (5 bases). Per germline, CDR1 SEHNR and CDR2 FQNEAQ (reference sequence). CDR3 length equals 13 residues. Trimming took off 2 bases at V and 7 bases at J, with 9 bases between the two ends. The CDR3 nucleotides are TGTGCCAGCAGCTTAAGAGGGGAACAGCCCCAGCATTTT. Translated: CASSLRGEQPQHF.

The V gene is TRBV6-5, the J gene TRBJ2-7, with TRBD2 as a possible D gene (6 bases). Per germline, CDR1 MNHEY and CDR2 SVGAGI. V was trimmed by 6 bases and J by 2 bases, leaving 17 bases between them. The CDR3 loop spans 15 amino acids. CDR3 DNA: TGTGCCAGCAGCCGCCCCGGACTATCCGCCTACGAGCAGTACTTC. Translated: CASSRPGLSAYEQYF.